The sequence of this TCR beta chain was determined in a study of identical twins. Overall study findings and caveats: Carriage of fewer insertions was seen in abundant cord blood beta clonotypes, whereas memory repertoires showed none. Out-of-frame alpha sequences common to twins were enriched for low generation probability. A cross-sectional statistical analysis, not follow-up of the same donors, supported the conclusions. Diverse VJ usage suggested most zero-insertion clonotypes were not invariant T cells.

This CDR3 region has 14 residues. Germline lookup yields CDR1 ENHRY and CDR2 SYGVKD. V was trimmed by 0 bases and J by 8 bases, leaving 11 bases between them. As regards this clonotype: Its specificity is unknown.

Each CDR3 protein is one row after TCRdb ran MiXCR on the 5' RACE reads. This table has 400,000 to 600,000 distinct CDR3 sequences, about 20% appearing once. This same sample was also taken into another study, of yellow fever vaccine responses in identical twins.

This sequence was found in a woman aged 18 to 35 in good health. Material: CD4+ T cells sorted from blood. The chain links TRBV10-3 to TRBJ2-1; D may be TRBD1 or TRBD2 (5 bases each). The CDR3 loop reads CAISESRGAYEQFF. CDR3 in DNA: TGTGCCATCAGTGAGTCGAGAGGGGCGTATGAGCAGTTCTTC.